This TCR beta chain was sequenced during a study of cytomegalovirus exposure and HLA in healthy donors (dated by TCRdb to 2016 to 2017). General notes on the study: An earlier analysis of several hundred of the donors reported about 280 Gb of sequence data and around 100 million unique TCR beta sequences obtained from about 200 million T cells. An early release covering roughly 640 HLA-typed donors comprised around 300 gigabases of sequencing data and around 80 million unique TCR sequences. Of the 398 genotyped donors, over 70% fell in the genetic ancestry cluster associated with self-reported Caucasian donors. The aim of the study was to test whether cataloging public T cell receptors could identify signatures of past pathogen exposure. The T cell repertoires of 666 subjects were profiled by immunosequencing and related to cytomegalovirus serostatus. A separate validation cohort of more than 100 different subjects was used in addition to the 666-subject first cohort. The study combined high-throughput TCR immunosequencing, statistical association of individual TCRs with disease status, and machine learning to predict cytomegalovirus infection status. In a later analysis, previously published TCR beta repertoires from more than 500 donors were re-analyzed and high-resolution HLA genotyping was added so that TCR occurrence patterns could be studied. Rather than using new phenotypic data, the later analysis identified candidate immune exposures from TCR beta sequences and from how often those sequences occurred across donors. In an earlier analysis of a few hundred of the donors, high-throughput TCR beta sequencing was used to judge whether each TCR beta V gene segment behaved as functional or pseudogenic. Donor age, sex, ethnicity and CMV serostatus were collected together with the repertoire data. Genome-wide SNP genotypes for about 55% of the roughly 670 donors were used in a later genetic analysis, which treated that subset as a discovery cohort. Every repertoire in the discovery cohort had been generated on one and the same sequencing platform. HLA typing included class I and class II loci at four-digit resolution. Typing coverage differed by locus: A, B, C, DRB1 and DQB1 were typed in roughly 620-640 donors, DQA1 in approximately 520, DPA1 in nearly 610, and DPB1 in around 490. Because of strong linkage in the cohort, roughly five DR-DQ haplotypes were treated as single units for association and clustering. Among a few hundred genotyped donors of the cohort, an average of about 240,000 unique TCR beta nucleotide sequences were sequenced per donor, roughly 18% of them non-productive.

V loses 4 bases of germline sequence and J loses 6 bases, and the interval between the two ends is 8 bases. Per the germline V gene, SGDLS is the CDR1 and YYNGEE is the CDR2. The CDR3 goes from the cysteine to the phenylalanine over 11 residues. The CDR3 DNA has 33 bases and is translated from base 1. General study outcomes and caveats: Compared with equally common non-associated chains, HLA-associated TCR beta chains in a later analysis were more clonally expanded and had lower generation probabilities. Some IMGT-functional V segments, including TRBV6-2 and TRBV6-3, could not be told apart with the 87-base-pair reads, so those segments were excluded. In a later genetic analysis, fewer N-insertions in productive TCRs were reported among donors in an Asian-associated ancestry cluster than the approximately 710-donor mean. Broadly in line with IMGT annotations, most TCR beta V segments showed up in productive rearrangements about 90% or about 30% of the time in an earlier analysis of several hundred of the donors. In a later genetic analysis, a missense DCLRE1C variant was associated with V-gene and J-gene trimming of TCR beta chains, and the association was replicated in an independent cohort. Cytomegalovirus status was reported to be diagnosed by the classifier with high specificity and sensitivity in both the original and validation cohorts. Seventeen rarely observed V segments, including chromosome 9 orphons, were excluded from the earlier analysis of several hundred of the donors because counts were too low. It was suggested by the authors that the approach could potentially be generalized to other disease states and immunological phenotypes. A later analysis associated about 17,000 TCR beta sequences with specific HLA alleles at a false discovery rate of 0.05. Across donors, most TCR sequences were observed very rarely, whereas some public TCRs were present in many individuals. A further reported finding was that TCR beta sequences accurately predicted the HLA-A and HLA-B alleles for most subjects in the first cohort. A cluster of highly shared sequence variants was judged likely to represent a technical artifact of the sequencing pipeline. This cohort had only TCR beta chains sequenced, and the lack of alpha or paired-chain data limited which features could be detected. Presence/absence analyses assumed roughly uniform sequencing depth across donors, an assumption that may not hold. The study gave a list of under 200 TCR beta chains associated with cytomegalovirus. Because some donors lacked HLA typing at each locus, the association tests relied only on the typed subset. The only immune exposure information available for the cohort was CMV serostatus. In a later analysis, most CMV-associated TCR beta chains were found to appear HLA-restricted, with HLA associations seemingly driven largely by CMV exposure. Assigning TCR associations to individual alleles was difficult when HLA alleles, especially DR and DQ, strongly co-occurred. In a later analysis, TCR association rates were found to vary across HLA loci, with the most associated TCRs seen for DRB1 alleles and the fewest for HLA-C alleles. In vitro tests confirmed that a few of the cytomegalovirus-associated TCR beta chains recognize cytomegalovirus antigens. Linkage disequilibrium might explain the correlated functional status among segregating V segments, but an unknown experimental factor could not be excluded. A later analysis reported that several top co-occurrence clusters appeared linked to parvovirus B19, influenza, CMV and Epstein-Barr virus.

The cohort comprised several hundred healthy bone marrow donors. Cohort members were all nominally healthy when sampled, although unrecorded immune exposures were likely present. The donor was CMV seropositive and was included in the group of approximately 300 seropositive cohort members. A peripheral blood sample was collected from each donor, and TCR beta sequencing was performed on peripheral blood mononuclear cells. The Qiagen DNeasy Blood Extraction Kit was used to extract genomic DNA from the blood cell samples. Libraries came from the immunoSEQ multiplex PCR assay. For the multiplex PCR, a mixture combining 60 forward primers for TCR Vbeta segments and 13 reverse primers for TCR Jbeta segments was used. The CDR3 region of rearranged TCR beta genes was amplified from genomic DNA with a multiplex PCR assay. Amplified TCR beta libraries were sequenced as 87-base-pair reads on the Illumina HiSeq System. As for how the authors treated the data: In a later analysis, roughly 80 million unique TCR beta chains were counted across the 650 to 750 repertoires, and roughly 9.9 million of these chains were shared by at least two donors. A nearest-neighbor algorithm error-corrected the raw reads and collapsed the reads into unique sequences, merging closely related sequences to remove PCR and sequencing errors. V, D and J gene segments were assigned by aligning CDR3 sequences to IMGT reference sequences. For a sequence to be retained, a match of at least six nucleotides to both a V gene segment and a J gene segment was required. Rearrangements were called productive when the CDR3 lacked stop codons and stayed in frame with V and J; all others were non-productive. CDR3 was defined according to IMGT convention as the region running from the second conserved V-encoded cysteine to the conserved J-encoded phenylalanine. In an earlier analysis of just under 600 of the donors, sequences lacking an unambiguous match to a single V gene segment were excluded. An earlier analysis of several hundred of the donors called V segments functional above 56.7% productive rearrangements and segregating when the between-donor standard deviation exceeded 5%. A statistical classification framework was developed to diagnose cytomegalovirus status using the catalog of TCR beta chain sequences. In a later analysis, TCR nucleotide sequences were compared against IMGT/GENE-DB human TR gene sequences so that V and J genes could be assigned. In a later analysis, CDR3 sequences and most-parsimonious VDJ recombination scenarios were assigned using the TCRdist pipeline. In a later analysis, every TCR beta chain was defined by the combination of its CDR3 amino acid sequence and its V-gene family, and reads without a unique V-gene family were dropped. As a way to deal with suspected cross-contamination and a sequencing artifact, a later analysis dropped nearly 600 nucleotide sequences that were highly shared and had low generation probability. In a later analysis, a clonal expansion index for each public chain was calculated from normalized within-repertoire ranks of inferred template counts. A later analysis computed generation probabilities with a VDJ recombination model fitted to out-of-frame rearrangements, and checked the results against IGoR. Hypergeometric tests were used in a later analysis to score TCR-TCR, TCR-HLA and TCR-CMV co-occurrence, with a repertoire-size bias correction applied to the TCR pairs. False discovery rates were estimated in a later analysis by permuting HLA or CMV assignments 20 times. In a later analysis, co-occurring TCRs were grouped using DBSCAN, and TCRdist sequence similarity was added for clustering within HLA-allele-positive subsets. Co-occurrence clustering excluded repertoires with fewer than 30,000 or more than 120,000 public chains, plus five with anomalous nucleotide sharing. The clones in this table, taken by TCRdb from immuneACCESS, are in-frame only. Not every clone is retained; where verified, under half of the shortfall comes from an unresolved V gene, and the cause of the rest is unknown. D and trimming come from the DNA, and the V and J calls and clone size come from that table. This sample comprises roughly 90,000 clones, over 65% of them detected only once. The ten largest clones capture about a fifth of the sample.

Concerning this clone: What this receptor recognizes is not known. No base-level quality is on record; no much larger clone is a single base apart.

Material for sequencing was PBMCs. This TCR was recovered from a man aged 25-45 years in good health and CMV-seropositive. This chain is built from TRBV9 and TRBJ2-7; too little of a D gene remains to name it. The DNA sequence is as follows: TGTGCCAGCAGCTCCTCTTCCGAGCAGTACTTC. This yields the protein CASSSSSEQYF.